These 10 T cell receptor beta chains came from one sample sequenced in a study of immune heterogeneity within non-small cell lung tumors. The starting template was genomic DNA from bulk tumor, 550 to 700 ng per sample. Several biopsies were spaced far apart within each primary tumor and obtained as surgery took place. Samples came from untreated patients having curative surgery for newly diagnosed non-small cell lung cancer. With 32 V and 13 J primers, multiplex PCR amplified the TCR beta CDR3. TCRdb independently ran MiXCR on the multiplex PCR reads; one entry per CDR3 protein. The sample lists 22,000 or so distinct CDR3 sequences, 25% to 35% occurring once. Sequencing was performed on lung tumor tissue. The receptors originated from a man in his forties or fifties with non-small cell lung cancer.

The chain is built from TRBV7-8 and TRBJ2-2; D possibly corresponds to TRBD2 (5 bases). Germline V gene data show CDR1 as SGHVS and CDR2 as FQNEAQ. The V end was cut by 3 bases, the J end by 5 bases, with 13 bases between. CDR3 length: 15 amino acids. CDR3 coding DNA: TGTGCCAGCAGCTTGGAAGAATCGGGAACCGGGGAGCTGTTTTTT. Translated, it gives CASSLEESGTGELFF.

CDR3 coding DNA: TGCAGTGCTTTGGATTTGGGGGGCTCCTACAATGAGCAGTTCTTC. The encoded protein is CSALDLGGSYNEQFF. The chain links TRBV20-1 to TRBJ2-1; a weak D match, TRBD2 (6 bases). Trimming left V 5 bases short and J 0 bases short, with 14 bases between. The CDR3 extends over 15 amino acids. Germline CDR1 and CDR2: DFQATT and SNEGSKA (reference sequence).

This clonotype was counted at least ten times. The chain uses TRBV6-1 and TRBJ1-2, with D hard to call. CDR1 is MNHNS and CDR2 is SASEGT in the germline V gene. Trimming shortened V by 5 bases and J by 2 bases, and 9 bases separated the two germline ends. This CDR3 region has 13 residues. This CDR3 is CASSYLGNYGYTF. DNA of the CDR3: TGTGCCAGCAGTTATTTGGGAAACTATGGCTACACCTTC.

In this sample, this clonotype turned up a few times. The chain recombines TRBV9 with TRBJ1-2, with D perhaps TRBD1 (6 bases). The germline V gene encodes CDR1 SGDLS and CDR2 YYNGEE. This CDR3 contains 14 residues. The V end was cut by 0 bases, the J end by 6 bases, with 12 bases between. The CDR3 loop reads CASSVEGGGDGYTF. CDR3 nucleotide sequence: TGTGCCAGCAGCGTAGAGGGGGGCGGGGATGGCTACACCTTC. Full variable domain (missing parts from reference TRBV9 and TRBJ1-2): DSGVTQTPKHLITATGQRVTLRCSPRSGDLSVYWYQQSLDQGLQFLIQYYNGEERAKGNILERFSAQQFPDLHSELNLSSLELGDSALYFCASSVEGGGDGYTFGSGTRLTVV.

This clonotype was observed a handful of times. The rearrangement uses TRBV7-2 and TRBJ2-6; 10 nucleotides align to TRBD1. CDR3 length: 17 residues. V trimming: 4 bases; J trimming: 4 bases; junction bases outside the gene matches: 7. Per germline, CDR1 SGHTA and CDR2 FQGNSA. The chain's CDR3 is CASSSSGTGVGANVLTF. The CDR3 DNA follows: TGTGCCAGCAGCTCGTCCGGGACAGGGGTAGGGGCCAACGTCCTGACTTTC.

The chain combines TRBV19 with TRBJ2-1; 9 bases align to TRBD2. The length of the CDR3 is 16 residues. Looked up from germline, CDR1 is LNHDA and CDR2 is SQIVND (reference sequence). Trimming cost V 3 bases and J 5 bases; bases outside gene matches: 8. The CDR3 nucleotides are TGTGCCAGTAGTATTCAGGTAGCGGGGGCAAACAATGAGCAGTTCTTC. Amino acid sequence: CASSIQVAGANNEQFF.

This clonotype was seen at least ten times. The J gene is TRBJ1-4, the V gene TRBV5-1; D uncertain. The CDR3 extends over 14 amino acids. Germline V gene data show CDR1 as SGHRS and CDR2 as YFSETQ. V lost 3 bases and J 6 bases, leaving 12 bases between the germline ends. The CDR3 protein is CASSSGRYDEKLFF. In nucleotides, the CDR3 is TGCGCCAGCAGCTCGGGCAGGTATGATGAAAAACTGTTTTTT.

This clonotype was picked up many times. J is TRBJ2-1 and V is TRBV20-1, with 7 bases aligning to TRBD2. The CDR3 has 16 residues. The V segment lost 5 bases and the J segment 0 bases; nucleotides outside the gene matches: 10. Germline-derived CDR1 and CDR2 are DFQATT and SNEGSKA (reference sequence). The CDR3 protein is CSALPWGGSSYNEQFF. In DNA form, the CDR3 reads TGCAGTGCTCTACCGTGGGGGGGTAGCTCCTACAATGAGCAGTTCTTC.

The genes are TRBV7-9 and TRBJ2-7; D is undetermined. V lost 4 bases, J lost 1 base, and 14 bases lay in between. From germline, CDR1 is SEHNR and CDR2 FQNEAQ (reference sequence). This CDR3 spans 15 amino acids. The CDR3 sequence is CASSSDRSISYEQYF. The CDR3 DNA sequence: TGTGCCAGCAGCTCGGACCGATCTATATCCTACGAGCAGTACTTC.

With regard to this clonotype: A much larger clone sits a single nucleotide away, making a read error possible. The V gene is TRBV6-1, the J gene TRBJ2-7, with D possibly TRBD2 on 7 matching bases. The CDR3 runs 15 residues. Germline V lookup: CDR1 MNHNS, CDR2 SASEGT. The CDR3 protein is CPSSPWGGGPYEQYF. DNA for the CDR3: TGTCCCAGCAGTCCGTGGGGGGGGGGCCCCTACGAGCAGTACTTC.